This is a list of T cell receptor beta chains from one sample in a study of T cell changes during pregnancy in multiple sclerosis. The repertoire was sequenced with immunoSEQ multiplex PCR; TCRdb's copy has only in-frame clones and lacks some. The table includes 45,000 to 55,000 clones, 85% to 95% detected once. The sample consisted of CD4+ T cells from peripheral blood mononuclear cells, taken after pregnancy. The receptors were sampled from a female donor in good health, enrolled as a control in a pregnancy study. Each CDR3 is given with its conserved first and last residue. A D gene is named only where the DNA matches it firmly. Size values are once, few and many counts, or a class for expanded clones, and some rows have none.

TRBJ2-2 | . | . | TRBV7-9 | CASGGTEGTGELFF | TGTGCCAGTGGCGGGACAGAGGGCACCGGGGAGCTGTTTTTT
TRBJ2-7 | . | . | TRBV5-6 | CASRPPGGGGEQYF | TGTGCCAGCAGGCCCCCGGGGGGCGGTGGCGAGCAGTACTTC
TRBJ2-3 | . | . | TRBV5-1 | CASSLEGVSTDTQYF | TGCGCCAGCAGCTTGGAGGGGGTTAGTACAGATACGCAGTATTTT
TRBJ2-1 | . | . | TRBV28 | CASSLQGDEQFF | TGTGCCAGCAGTTTACAGGGCGATGAGCAGTTCTTC
TRBJ1-1 | . | . | TRBV2 | CASRQETGILNTEAFF | TGTGCCAGCAGACAAGAGACAGGAATCCTGAACACTGAAGCTTTCTTT
TRBJ1-1 | TRBD1 | . | TRBV27 | CASSATGGAVTEAFF | TGTGCCAGCAGTGCGACAGGGGGTGCGGTCACTGAAGCTTTCTTT
TRBJ1-2 | TRBD1 | . | TRBV2 | CASNTQGNYGYTF | TGTGCCAGCAACACACAGGGGAACTATGGCTACACCTTC
TRBJ1-2 | . | . | TRBV7-8 | CASSLDLGSGYTF | TGTGCCAGCAGCTTAGATTTGGGCTCGGGCTACACCTTC
TRBJ1-2 | TRBD1 | . | TRBV27 | CASSVRQGYPPGYTF | TGTGCCAGCAGTGTAAGACAGGGGTACCCTCCAGGCTACACCTTC
TRBJ1-1 | TRBD1 | . | TRBV10-3 | CAITQGQGLEAFF | TGTGCCATCACCCAAGGACAGGGCCTAGAAGCTTTCTTT
TRBJ2-7 | . | . | TRBV28 | CASSFYYEQYF | TGTGCCAGCAGTTTTTACTACGAGCAGTACTTC
TRBJ2-3 | . | . | TRBV5-1 | CASSPSTDTQYF | TGCGCCAGCAGCCCGAGCACAGATACGCAGTATTTT
TRBJ2-1 | TRBD2 | . | TRBV7-2 | CASSLRTSGRIEQFF | TGTGCCAGCAGCCTGAGGACTAGCGGGAGAATTGAGCAGTTCTTC
TRBJ2-7 | TRBD1 | . | TRBV6-5 | CASSSPGQGAYEQYF | TGTGCCAGCAGTTCCCCGGGACAGGGGGCTTACGAGCAGTACTTC
TRBJ2-1 | . | . | TRBV6-1 | CASSERSGTYNEQFF | TGTGCCAGCAGTGAGAGGTCAGGGACATACAATGAGCAGTTCTTC
TRBJ2-3 | TRBD2 | . | TRBV28 | CAATSGSLDTQYF | TGTGCCGCGACTAGCGGGAGCTTAGATACGCAGTATTTT
TRBJ2-1 | TRBD1 | . | TRBV6-1 | CASSARTGGNEQFF | TGTGCCAGCAGTGCACGGACAGGGGGCAATGAGCAGTTCTTC
TRBJ2-3 | TRBD2 | once | TRBV5-1 | CASSPGWSGLAGTSTDTQYF | TGCGCCAGCAGCCCCGGTTGGTCAGGACTAGCGGGAACGAGCACAGATACGCAGTATTTT
TRBJ2-5 | . | . | TRBV9 | CASSVSGGRETQYF | TGTGCCAGCAGCGTATCGGGGGGCCGGGAGACCCAGTACTTC
TRBJ1-3 | . | . | TRBV10-3 | CAISGQSSGNTIYF | TGTGCCATCAGTGGACAGAGCTCTGGAAACACCATATATTTT
TRBJ1-2 | . | once | TRBV9 | CASSRAGVTYGYTF | TGTGCCAGCAGCCGAGCGGGGGTGACCTATGGCTACACCTTC
TRBJ2-3 | . | . | TRBV11-3 | CASSLDSSTQYF | TGTGCCAGCAGCTTAGATTCGAGTACGCAGTATTTT
TRBJ2-3 | TRBD2 | once | TRBV5-1 | CASTTGTSIQDTQYF | TGCGCCAGCACTACCGGGACTAGTATTCAAGATACGCAGTATTTT
TRBJ2-5 | . | . | TRBV18 | CASSRQQETQYF | TGTGCCAGCTCACGACAGCAAGAGACCCAGTACTTC
TRBJ2-1 | . | . | TRBV6-6 | CASTRDNEQFF | TGTGCCAGCACCAGGGACAATGAGCAGTTCTTC
TRBJ1-4 | TRBD1 | . | TRBV18 | CASSPLTDRGTNEKLFF | TGTGCCAGCTCACCCTTGACCGACAGGGGGACTAATGAAAAACTGTTTTTT
TRBJ2-5 | TRBD2 | . | TRBV6-6 | CASSYTGGTQYF | TGTGCCAGCAGTTACACGGGAGGGACCCAGTACTTC
TRBJ2-1 | . | . | TRBV7-6 | CASSPSSFGNEQFF | TGTGCCAGCAGCCCTTCTAGCTTCGGCAATGAGCAGTTCTTC
TRBJ2-3 | TRBD2 | . | TRBV5-1 | CASSRGLANTQYF | TGCGCCAGCAGCCGGGGACTAGCGAATACGCAGTATTTT
TRBJ2-7 | TRBD2 | . | TRBV5-1 | CASSRGLAGVLGYEQYF | TGCGCCAGCAGCAGGGGACTAGCGGGAGTTTTAGGCTACGAGCAGTACTTC
TRBJ2-7 | . | . | TRBV29-1 | CSVARDTYEQYF | TGCAGCGTCGCCCGGGACACCTACGAGCAGTACTTC
TRBJ2-4 | . | . | TRBV2 | CASSEGPRVPKNIQYF | TGTGCCAGCAGTGAAGGCCCTCGGGTTCCGAAAAACATTCAGTACTTC
TRBJ2-5 | . | . | TRBV7-9 | CASRPTGPQETQYF | TGTGCCAGCCGTCCCACAGGCCCCCAAGAGACCCAGTACTTC
TRBJ2-3 | . | . | TRBV6-4 | CASSDGQGCDTQYF | TGTGCCAGCAGTGACGGTCAGGGTTGCGATACGCAGTATTTT
TRBJ1-1 | . | . | TRBV7-8 | CASSLTNVNTEAFF | TGTGCCAGCAGCTTAACTAACGTGAACACTGAAGCTTTCTTT
TRBJ2-3 | TRBD2 | once | TRBV2 | CASSELAGGLDTQYF | TGTGCCAGCAGTGAGTTAGCGGGGGGGCTGGATACGCAGTATTTT
TRBJ2-1 | TRBD2 | once | TRBV10-3 | CAISESSGRATGYNEQFF | TGTGCCATCAGTGAATCTAGCGGGAGGGCCACAGGTTACAATGAGCAGTTCTTC
TRBJ2-1 | . | few | TRBV30 | CAWETILEQFF | TGTGCCTGGGAGACAATTCTGGAGCAGTTCTTC
TRBJ2-7 | . | . | TRBV7-8 | CASSLAQQYEQYF | TGTGCCAGCAGCTTAGCGCAACAATACGAGCAGTACTTC
TRBJ1-2 | TRBD1 | . | TRBV19 | CASSRDRGLPNYGYTF | TGTGCCAGTTCACGGGACAGGGGCCTCCCTAACTATGGCTACACCTTC
TRBJ2-2 | . | . | TRBV7-2 | CASSLVWGDTGELFF | TGTGCCAGCAGCTTAGTATGGGGGGACACCGGGGAGCTGTTTTTT
TRBJ2-5 | . | . | TRBV27 | CASRRDSFGSQYF | TGTGCCAGCAGGCGGGACTCGTTTGGATCCCAGTACTTC
TRBJ1-1 | TRBD1 | . | TRBV5-1 | CASSYRTGRRGTEAFF | TGCGCCAGCAGCTACAGGACAGGGCGTCGGGGCACTGAAGCTTTCTTT
TRBJ2-3 | . | . | TRBV6-5 | CASSYSPLRPDTQYF | TGTGCCAGCAGTTACTCCCCGTTGCGTCCAGATACGCAGTATTTT
TRBJ2-1 | TRBD2 | . | TRBV5-1 | CASSPLAGAYNEQFF | TGCGCCAGCAGCCCCCTAGCGGGGGCCTACAATGAGCAGTTCTTC
TRBJ2-1 | TRBD1 | . | TRBV11-3 | CASIRVRDRVENEQFF | TGTGCCAGCATCCGTGTCCGGGACAGGGTAGAAAATGAGCAGTTCTTC
TRBJ2-7 | . | . | TRBV9 | CASSVGVPSYEQYF | TGTGCCAGCAGCGTAGGAGTACCATCCTACGAGCAGTACTTC
TRBJ1-2 | TRBD1 | . | TRBV6-1 | CASSGTGEGYTF | TGTGCCAGCTCCGGGACAGGGGAGGGCTACACCTTC
TRBJ2-2 | TRBD2 | once | TRBV19 | CASSIATSGGTGELFF | TGTGCCAGTAGTATAGCGACTAGCGGGGGTACCGGGGAGCTGTTTTTT
TRBJ1-1 | . | few | TRBV29-1 | CSVEPGRTEAFF | TGCAGCGTTGAACCCGGGAGGACTGAAGCTTTCTTT